The text below deals with one T cell receptor (beta chain). V was cut by 4 bases and J by 1 base, with 13 bases left in between. The CDR3 has 15 amino acids. Germline V gives CDR1 MNHEY, CDR2 SVGAGI. The sample belongs to a study of cytomegalovirus exposure and HLA in healthy donors. The PCR used 60 Vbeta and 13 Jbeta primers. Method: immunoSEQ multiplex PCR; TCRdb's copy keeps in-frame clones and lacks some. Among 150,000 to 200,000 clones listed, 75% to 90% were seen once. The sequence came from a woman between 18 and 29 years old in good health and CMV-seronegative. What was sequenced was PBMCs. The gene calls are TRBV6-5 and TRBJ1-2; possible D gene TRBD1, 5 bases. CDR3 loop: CASSFGQDNNYGYTF. CDR3 DNA sequence: TGTGCCAGCAGTTTCGGACAAGATAATAACTATGGCTACACCTTC.